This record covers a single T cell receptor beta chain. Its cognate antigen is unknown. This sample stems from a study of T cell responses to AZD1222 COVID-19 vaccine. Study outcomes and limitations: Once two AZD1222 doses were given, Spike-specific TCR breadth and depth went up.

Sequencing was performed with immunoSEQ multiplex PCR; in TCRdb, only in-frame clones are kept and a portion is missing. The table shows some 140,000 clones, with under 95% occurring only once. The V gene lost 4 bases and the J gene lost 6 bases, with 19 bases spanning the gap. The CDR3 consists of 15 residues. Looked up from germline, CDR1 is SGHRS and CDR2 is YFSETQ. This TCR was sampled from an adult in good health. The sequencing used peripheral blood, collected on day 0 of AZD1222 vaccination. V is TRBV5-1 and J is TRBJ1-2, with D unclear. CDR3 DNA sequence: TGCGCCAGCAGCCTGACCCGGCCTCTTGATCATGGCTACACCTTC. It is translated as CASSLTRPLDHGYTF.